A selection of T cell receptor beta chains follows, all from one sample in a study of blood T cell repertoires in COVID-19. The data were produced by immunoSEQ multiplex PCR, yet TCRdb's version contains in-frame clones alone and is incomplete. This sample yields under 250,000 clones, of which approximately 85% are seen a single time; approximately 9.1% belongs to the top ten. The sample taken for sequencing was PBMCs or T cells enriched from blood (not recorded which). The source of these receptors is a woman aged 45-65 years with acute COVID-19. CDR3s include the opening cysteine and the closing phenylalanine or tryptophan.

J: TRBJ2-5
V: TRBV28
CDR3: CASSLGGQETQYF

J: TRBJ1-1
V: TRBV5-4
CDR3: CASSLIGGANTEAFF

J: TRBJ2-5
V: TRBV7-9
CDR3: CASSLGGGGYLETQYF

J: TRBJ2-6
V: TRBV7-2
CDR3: CASSQGGQRGANVLTF

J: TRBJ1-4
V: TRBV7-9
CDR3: CASSLQGLGEKLFF

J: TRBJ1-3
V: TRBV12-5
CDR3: CASGRGVNTIYF

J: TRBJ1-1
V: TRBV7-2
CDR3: CASRPQGAKTEAFF

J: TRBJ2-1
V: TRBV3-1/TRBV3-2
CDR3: CASSQDGGTYNEQFF

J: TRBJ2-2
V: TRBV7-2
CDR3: CASSWQGTGELFF

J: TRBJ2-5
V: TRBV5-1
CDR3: CASSSTGTGVQETQYF

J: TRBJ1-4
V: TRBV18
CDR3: CASSPQNGSRREKLFF

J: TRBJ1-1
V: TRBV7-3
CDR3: CASCRGGANTEAFF

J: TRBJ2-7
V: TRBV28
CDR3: CASSSGQGASYEQYF

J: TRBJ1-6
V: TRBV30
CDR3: CAWTHRTSPLHF

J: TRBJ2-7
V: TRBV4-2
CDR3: CASSQDLRTLNRQYF

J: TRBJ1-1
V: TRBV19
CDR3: CASSTTRMAFF

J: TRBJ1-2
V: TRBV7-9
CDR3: CASSFRGGDGYTF

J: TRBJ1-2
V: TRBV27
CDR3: CASSYEGRVGVYGYTF

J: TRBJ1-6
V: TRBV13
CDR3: CASSPGTGKNSPLHF

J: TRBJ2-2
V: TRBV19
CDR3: CASSISIANTGELFF

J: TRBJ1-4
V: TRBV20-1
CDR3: CSASPITGETNEKLFF

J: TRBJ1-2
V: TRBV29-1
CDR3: CSVEVGRGVGYTF

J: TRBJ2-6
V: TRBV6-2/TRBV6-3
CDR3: CASSPLAGGLLSSGANVLTF

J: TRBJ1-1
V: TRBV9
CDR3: CASSVGRDRARTEAFF

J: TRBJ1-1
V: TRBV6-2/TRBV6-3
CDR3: CASSTGLLEAFF

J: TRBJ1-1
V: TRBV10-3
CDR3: CAISETGYTEAFF

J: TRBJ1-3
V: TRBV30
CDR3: CAWVQGPGNTIYF

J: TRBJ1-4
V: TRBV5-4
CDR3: CASSLVAGSANEKLFF

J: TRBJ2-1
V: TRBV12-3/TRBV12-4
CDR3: CASPGVRNEQFF

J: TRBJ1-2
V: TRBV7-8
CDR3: CASSLGKSLIISHYGYTF

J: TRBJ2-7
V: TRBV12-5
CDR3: CASGFGGQGRNEQYF

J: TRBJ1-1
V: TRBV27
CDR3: CASSRQGAGTEAFF

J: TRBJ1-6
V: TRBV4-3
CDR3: CASSQNRGSPLHF

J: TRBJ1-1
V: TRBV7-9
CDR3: CASSPSTNTEAFF

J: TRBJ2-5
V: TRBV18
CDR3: CASSPPGTGGETQYF

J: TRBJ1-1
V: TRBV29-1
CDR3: CSVPPGQGQAFF

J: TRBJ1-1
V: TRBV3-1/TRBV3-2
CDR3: CASSQRERGTEAFF

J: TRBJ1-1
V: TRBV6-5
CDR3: CASTQGTEAFF

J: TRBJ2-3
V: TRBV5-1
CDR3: CASSLAGTGGADTQYF

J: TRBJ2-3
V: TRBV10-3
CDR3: CAISDGGGPTDTQYF

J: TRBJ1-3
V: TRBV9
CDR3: CASSVGQMAGNTIYF

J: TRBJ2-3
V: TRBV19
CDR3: CASTPGLAPGTDTQYF

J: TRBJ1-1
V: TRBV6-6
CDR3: CASILDRPQDTEAFF

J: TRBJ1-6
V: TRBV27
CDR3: CASSRTQGEWSPLHF

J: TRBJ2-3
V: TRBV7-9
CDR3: CASSPGGRGTDTQYF

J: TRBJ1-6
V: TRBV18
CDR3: CASSLGGQGSSPLHF

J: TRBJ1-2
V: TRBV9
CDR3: CASSVEGVGGYTF

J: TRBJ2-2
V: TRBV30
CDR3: CAWRLDTGELFF